The table lists the clone carrying this T cell receptor beta chain with many counts. The data belong to a study of CD8 T cells in ankylosing spondylitis. Using its own MiXCR run on the 5' RACE reads, TCRdb lists one record per CDR3 protein. The table includes about 42,000 distinct CDR3 sequences, 2.5% to 3.5% detected once. This CDR3 has 13 residues. In germline, CDR1 is SGDLS, CDR2 YYNGEE. The junction had 11 bases not matched to a gene; V was cut back by 4 bases and J by 14 bases. This chain joins TRBV9 and TRBJ2-4; 8 positions match TRBD1. The sample was blood, either unsorted or a sorted T cell fraction (not recorded which). This TCR came from a male donor with ankylosing spondylitis or in good health (not recorded which). The CDR3 loop reads CASSPSDRGEEYF. For the CDR3, the DNA is TGTGCCAGCAGCCCGAGTGACAGGGGAGAAGAGTACTTC.